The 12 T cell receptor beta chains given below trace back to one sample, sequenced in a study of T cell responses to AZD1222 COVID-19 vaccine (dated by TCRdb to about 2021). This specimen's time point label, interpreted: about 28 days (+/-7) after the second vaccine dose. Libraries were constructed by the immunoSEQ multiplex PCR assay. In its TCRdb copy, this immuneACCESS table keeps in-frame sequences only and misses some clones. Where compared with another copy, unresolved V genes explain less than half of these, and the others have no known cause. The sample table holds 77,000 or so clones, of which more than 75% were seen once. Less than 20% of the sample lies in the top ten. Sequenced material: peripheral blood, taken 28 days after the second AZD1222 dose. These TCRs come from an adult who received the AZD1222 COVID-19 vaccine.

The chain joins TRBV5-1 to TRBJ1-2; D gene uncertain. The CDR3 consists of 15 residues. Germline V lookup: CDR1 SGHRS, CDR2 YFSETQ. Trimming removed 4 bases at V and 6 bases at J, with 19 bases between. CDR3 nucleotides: TGCGCCAGCAGCCACGGGAGGGAAGGTCGAAATGGCTACACCTTC. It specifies CASSHGREGRNGYTF.

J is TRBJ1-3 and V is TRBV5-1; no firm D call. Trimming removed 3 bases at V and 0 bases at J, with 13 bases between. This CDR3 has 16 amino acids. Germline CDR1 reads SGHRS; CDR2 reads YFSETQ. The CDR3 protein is CASSSGRTSSGNTIYF. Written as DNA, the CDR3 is TGCGCCAGCAGCTCCGGACGGACGAGCTCTGGAAACACCATATATTTT.

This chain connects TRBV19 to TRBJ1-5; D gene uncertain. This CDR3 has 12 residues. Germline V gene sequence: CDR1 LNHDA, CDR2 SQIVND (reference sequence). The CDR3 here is CATIPTQEAQHF. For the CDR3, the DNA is TGTGCTACTATACCCACCCAAGAGGCCCAGCATTTT.

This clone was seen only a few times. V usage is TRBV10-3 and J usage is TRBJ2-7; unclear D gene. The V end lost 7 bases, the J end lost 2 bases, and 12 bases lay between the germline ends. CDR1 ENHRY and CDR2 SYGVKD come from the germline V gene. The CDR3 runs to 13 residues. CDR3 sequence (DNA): TGTGCCATCAAAGGCAGACTGACCTACGAGCAGTACTTC. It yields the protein CAIKGRLTYEQYF.

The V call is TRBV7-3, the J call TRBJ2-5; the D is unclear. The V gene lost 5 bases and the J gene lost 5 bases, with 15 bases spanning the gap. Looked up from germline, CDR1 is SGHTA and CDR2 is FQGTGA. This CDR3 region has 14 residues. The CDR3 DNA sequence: TGTGCCAGCAGCCAAGCAGGAGCGTCGGAGACCCAGTACTTC. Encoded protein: CASSQAGASETQYF.

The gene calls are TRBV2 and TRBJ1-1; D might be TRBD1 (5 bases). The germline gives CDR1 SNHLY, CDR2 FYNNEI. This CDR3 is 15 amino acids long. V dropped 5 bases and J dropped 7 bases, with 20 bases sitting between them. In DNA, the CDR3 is TGTGCCAGCAGTCCACTACTATTACAGGCGGTTGAAGCTTTCTTT. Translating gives CASSPLLLQAVEAFF.

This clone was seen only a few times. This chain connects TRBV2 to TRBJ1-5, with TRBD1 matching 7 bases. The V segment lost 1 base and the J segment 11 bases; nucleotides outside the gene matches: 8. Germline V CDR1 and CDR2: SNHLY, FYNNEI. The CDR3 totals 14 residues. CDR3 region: CASSEEGAPRTQHF. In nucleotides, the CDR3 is TGTGCCAGCAGTGAAGAGGGGGCCCCCCGGACCCAGCATTTT.

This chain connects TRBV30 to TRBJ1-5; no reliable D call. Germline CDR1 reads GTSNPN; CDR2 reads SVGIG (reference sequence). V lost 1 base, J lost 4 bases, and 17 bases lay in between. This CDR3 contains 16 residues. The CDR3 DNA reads TGTGCCTGGAGTGCCTGGACCCCCCCAGGAAATCAGCCCCAGCATTTT. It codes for CAWSAWTPPGNQPQHF.

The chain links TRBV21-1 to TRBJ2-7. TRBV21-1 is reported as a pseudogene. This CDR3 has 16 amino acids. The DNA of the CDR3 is TGTGCCAGCAGCAATTTACGGCAGAGAGACTCCTACGAGCAGTACTTC. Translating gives CASSNLRQRDSYEQYF.

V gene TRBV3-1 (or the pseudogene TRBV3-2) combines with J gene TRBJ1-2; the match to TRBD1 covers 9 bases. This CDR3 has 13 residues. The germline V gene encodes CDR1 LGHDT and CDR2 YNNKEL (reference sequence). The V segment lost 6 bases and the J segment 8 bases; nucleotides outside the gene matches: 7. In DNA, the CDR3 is TGTGCCAGCAGTACCGGGACAGGGAGAGGCTACACCTTC. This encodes CASSTGTGRGYTF.

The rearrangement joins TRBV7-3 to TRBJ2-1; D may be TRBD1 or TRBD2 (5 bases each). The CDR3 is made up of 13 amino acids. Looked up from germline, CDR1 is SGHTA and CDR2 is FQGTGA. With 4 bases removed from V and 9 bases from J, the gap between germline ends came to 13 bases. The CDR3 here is CASSYSWGSEQFF. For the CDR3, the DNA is TGTGCCAGCAGCTATTCGTGGGGGAGTGAGCAGTTCTTC.

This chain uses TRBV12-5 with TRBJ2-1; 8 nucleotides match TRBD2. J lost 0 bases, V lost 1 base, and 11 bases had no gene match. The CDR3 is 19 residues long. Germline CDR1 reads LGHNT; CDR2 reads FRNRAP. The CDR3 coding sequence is TGTGCTAGTGGTTTGGAGGCTAGGCGGGGGGCCTCCTCCTACAATGAGCAGTTCTTC. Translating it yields CASGLEARRGASSYNEQFF.